The entry below gives a single TCR beta chain sequence along with its context. This clone was picked up one time. The antigen this receptor binds is unknown. Within one base of it there is no much larger clone, and no base qualities were kept. The cohort comprised fewer than 700 healthy bone marrow donors. At the time of sampling, all cohort members were nominally healthy, though unrecorded immune exposures were likely present. The donor was CMV seronegative and belonged to the group of several hundred seronegative cohort members. A peripheral blood sample was collected from each donor, and TCR beta sequencing was performed on peripheral blood mononuclear cells. Genomic DNA extraction from the blood cell samples was performed with the Qiagen DNeasy Blood Extraction Kit. The germline ends are 19 bases apart after V is trimmed by 7 bases and J by 4 bases. Spanning cysteine to phenylalanine, the CDR3 consists of 14 amino acids. The sequence is cut down to CDR3 DNA, 42 bases in frame from base 1. From a lookup of the germline V gene, CDR1 and CDR2 are SQVTM and ANQGSEA.

The sample comes from a study of cytomegalovirus exposure and HLA in healthy donors (dated by TCRdb to the late 2010s). About the full investigation: In an earlier analysis of under 750 of the donors, 276 Gb of sequence data and 100 million or so unique TCR beta sequences from roughly 200 million T cells were reported. The study used immunosequencing to profile the T cell repertoires of 600 to 850 subjects and linked those repertoires to cytomegalovirus serostatus. In an earlier analysis of 587 of the donors, high-throughput TCR beta sequencing was used to judge whether each TCR beta V gene segment behaved as functional or pseudogenic. Both class I and class II loci were covered by HLA typing, at four-digit resolution. Of the roughly 390 genotyped donors, over 65% fell in the genetic ancestry cluster associated with self-reported Caucasian donors. Every discovery cohort repertoire had been produced on one sequencing platform. Roughly 5 DR-DQ haplotypes were handled as single units for association and clustering because linkage in the cohort was strong. Rather than drawing on any new phenotypic data, the later analysis identified candidate immune exposures from TCR beta sequences and the way those sequences occurred across donors. In a later genetic analysis, genome-wide SNP genotypes for about 55% of the roughly 700 donors were used, and that subset was treated as a discovery cohort. The number of typed donors differed by locus: about 620-640 for A, B, C, DRB1 and DQB1; 500 to 550 for DQA1; approximately 610 for DPA1; and roughly 490 for DPB1. To predict cytomegalovirus infection status, the study brought together high-throughput TCR immunosequencing, statistical association of individual TCRs with disease status, and machine learning. To study patterns of TCR occurrence, a later analysis re-analyzed previously published TCR beta repertoires from around 670 donors and added high-resolution HLA genotyping. In addition to the first cohort of 666 subjects, a separate validation cohort of about 120 different subjects was used. An early release that covered about 640 HLA-typed donors contained about 300 gigabases of sequencing data and about 93 million unique TCR sequences. Among a few hundred genotyped donors of the cohort, an average of roughly 240,000 unique TCR beta nucleotide sequences were sequenced per donor, about a sixth of them non-productive. Alongside the repertoire data, information on donor age, sex, ethnicity and CMV serostatus was compiled. The study aimed to test whether cataloging public T cell receptors could reveal signatures of past pathogen exposure.

The library came from the immunoSEQ multiplex PCR assay. A mixture of 60 forward primers for TCR Vbeta segments and 13 reverse primers for TCR Jbeta segments was used in the multiplex PCR. A multiplex PCR assay on genomic DNA amplified the CDR3 region of rearranged TCR beta genes. The Illumina HiSeq System was used to sequence the amplified TCR beta libraries as 87-base-pair reads. The original pipeline was this. A later analysis tallied roughly 78 million unique TCR beta chains across the 666 repertoires, and approximately 12 million of those chains were shared by two or more donors. Raw reads were error-corrected and collapsed into unique sequences by a nearest-neighbor algorithm in which closely related sequences were merged to remove PCR and sequencing errors. Alignment of CDR3 sequences to IMGT reference sequences was used to assign V, D and J gene segments. For a sequence to be retained, a match of at least six nucleotides to both a V gene segment and a J gene segment was required. Rearrangements were called productive when the CDR3 lacked stop codons and stayed in frame with V and J; all others were non-productive. Following IMGT convention, CDR3 was defined as the stretch from the second conserved V-encoded cysteine to the conserved J-encoded phenylalanine. The earlier analysis of fewer than 750 of the donors excluded sequences that lacked an unambiguous match to a single V gene segment. In an earlier analysis of 450 to 700 of the donors, V segments were called functional above 56.7% productive rearrangements and were called segregating when the between-donor standard deviation exceeded 5%. A statistical classification framework was developed to diagnose cytomegalovirus status using the catalog of TCR beta chain sequences. A later analysis assigned V and J genes by comparing TCR nucleotide sequences with IMGT/GENE-DB human TR gene sequences. The TCRdist pipeline was used in a later analysis to assign CDR3 sequences and most-parsimonious VDJ recombination scenarios. In a later analysis, each TCR beta chain was defined by its CDR3 amino acid sequence together with its V-gene family, and reads without a unique V-gene family were excluded. In a later analysis, approximately 590 highly shared, low-generation-probability nucleotide sequences were removed to address suspected cross-contamination and a sequencing artifact. In a later analysis, a clonal expansion index for each public chain was calculated from normalized within-repertoire ranks of inferred template counts. In a later analysis, generation probabilities were computed using a VDJ recombination model fitted to out-of-frame rearrangements, and the results were checked against IGoR. A later analysis scored TCR-TCR, TCR-HLA and TCR-CMV co-occurrence with hypergeometric tests, applying a repertoire-size bias correction to TCR pairs. A later analysis estimated false discovery rates by permuting HLA or CMV assignments 20 times. In a later analysis, co-occurring TCRs were grouped using DBSCAN, with TCRdist sequence similarity added in when clustering inside HLA-allele-positive subsets. Co-occurrence clustering excluded repertoires with fewer than 30,000 or more than 120,000 public chains, plus five with anomalous nucleotide sharing. TCRdb's version of the immuneACCESS table is confined to in-frame rearrangements and falls short of the full clone set. An unresolved V gene accounts for under half of the shortfall where checked; the remainder is of unknown origin. V and J calls and clone size are those listed in that table; D and trimming were worked out from the DNA. Across this sample there are roughly 230,000 clones, with around 80% seen only once. The ten biggest clones cover approximately 0.47% of the sample.

Findings and caveats that apply to the study as a whole: Correlated functional status among segregating V segments might reflect linkage disequilibrium, but an unknown experimental factor could not be ruled out. According to a later analysis, most CMV-associated TCR beta chains appeared to be HLA-restricted, and the HLA associations seemed to be driven largely by CMV exposure. The sequencing pipeline was judged likely to have produced a cluster of highly shared sequence variants as a technical artifact. Broadly in line with IMGT annotations, most TCR beta V segments showed up in productive rearrangements about 87% or about 30% of the time in an earlier analysis of about 500 of the donors. This cohort had only TCR beta chains sequenced, and the lack of alpha or paired-chain data limited which features could be detected. According to the authors, the approach could potentially be generalized to other disease states and immunological phenotypes. The 87-base-pair reads could not distinguish some IMGT-functional V segments, including TRBV6-2 and TRBV6-3, so those segments were excluded. Cytomegalovirus status was reported to be diagnosed by the classifier with high specificity and sensitivity in both the original and validation cohorts. Over 15 rarely observed V segments, including chromosome 9 orphons, were excluded from the earlier analysis of several hundred of the donors because counts were too low. When HLA alleles, especially DR and DQ, strongly co-occurred, attributing TCR associations to individual alleles was difficult. A total of 150 to 200 TCR beta chains were listed by the study as associated with cytomegalovirus. A later analysis found that HLA-associated TCR beta chains were more clonally expanded and had lower generation probabilities than equally common non-associated chains. A later genetic analysis reported fewer N-insertions in productive TCRs among donors in an Asian-associated ancestry cluster than the roughly 700-donor mean. In a later analysis, some 17,000 TCR beta sequences were associated with specific HLA alleles at a false discovery rate of 0.05. HLA typing was unavailable for some donors at each locus, so association tests used only the typed subset. CMV serostatus was the only immune exposure information available for the cohort. A later analysis found that TCR association rates varied across HLA loci, with DRB1 alleles showing the most associated TCRs and HLA-C alleles the fewest. A further reported finding was that TCR beta sequences accurately predicted the HLA-A and HLA-B alleles for most subjects in the first cohort. Most TCR sequences were seen in very few donors, while some public TCRs were found in many individuals. In vitro tests confirmed that a few of the cytomegalovirus-associated TCR beta chains recognize cytomegalovirus antigens. The presence/absence analyses assumed that sequencing depth was roughly uniform across donors, and that assumption may not be true. V-gene and J-gene trimming of TCR beta chains was associated with a missense DCLRE1C variant in a later genetic analysis, and the association was replicated in an independent cohort. In a later analysis, several top co-occurrence clusters were reported to appear linked to parvovirus B19, influenza, CMV and Epstein-Barr virus.

In this chain, TRBV29-1 is recombined with TRBJ1-2; TRBD1 might be the D gene, on 6 matching bases. Input material: PBMCs. This sequence originates from a boy aged 5-17 years in good health and CMV-seronegative. The DNA reads as follows: TGCAGCGCTGATGGAGGCAGGGGACCCTATGGCTACACCTTC. Its translation reads: CSADGGRGPYGYTF.